Below, one T cell receptor beta chain is given with its context. What it recognizes is unknown. This record belongs to a study of T cell responses to AZD1222 COVID-19 vaccine. Overall study results and limits: White British ancestry dominated among donors, who included more females, and clonal diversity was possibly underestimated. Recipients of AZD1222 seropositive at baseline numbered only five or six. Regions 160-218 and 743-854 dominated among vaccine-associated CD4 TCRs spanning spike.

Sequencing used immunoSEQ multiplex PCR; TCRdb keeps in-frame clones, though not all of them. The table has about 94,000 clones, 85% seen once. The CDR3 covers 14 residues. V was pared by 6 bases and J by 6 bases, with 8 bases of the junction left unmatched. Germline V lookup: CDR1 SNHLY, CDR2 FYNNEI. This TCR derives from an adult who received the AZD1222 COVID-19 vaccine. The chain links TRBV2 to TRBJ2-7; 10 nucleotides line up with TRBD1. The sequencing used peripheral blood, collected 28 days after the second AZD1222 dose. The CDR3 bases are TGTGCCAGCAGCAAGGGACAGGGGCAGAGCGAGCAGTACTTC. Protein product: CASSKGQGQSEQYF.